The clone carrying this T cell receptor (beta chain) was seen a handful of times. What it binds is not known. Profiled with immunoSEQ multiplex PCR; TCRdb holds only in-frame clones, not every one. The sample yields around 26,000 clones, more than 60% seen once. Single viable CD3+CD4+CD8-CD45RO+ cells were sorted as the memory CD4+ T cells. Serostatus was set by detecting CMV pp150, pp28, p38, p52 IgG. The entry originates in a study of memory CD4+ T cells and cytomegalovirus serostatus. Study summary: Of the healthy Belgian adults, under 10 were CMV seropositive and 20 to 25 seronegative. General study points: CD4+ memory repertoires contained about 40% of the roughly 160 reported CMV TCRbeta sequences.

The CDR3 covers 15 residues. After removal of 3 bases from V and 1 base from J, the junction contained 8 bases not matched to a gene. The germline V gene encodes CDR1 GTSNPN and CDR2 SVGIG (reference sequence). The sequence derives from an adult in good health and CMV-seronegative. The J gene is TRBJ1-1, the V gene TRBV30; 7 nucleotides match TRBD1. The sequencing sample was made of memory CD4+ T cells from blood. The CDR3 DNA reads TGTGCCTGGAGCTGGGGGGGACAGTCGAACACTGAAGCTTTCTTT. Translated: CAWSWGGQSNTEAFF. The variable domain in full, with the rest retrieved from reference TRBV30 and TRBJ1-1, is SQTIHQWPATLVQPVGSPLSLECTVEGTSNPNLYWYRQAAGRGLQLLFYSVGIGQISSEVPQNLSASRPQDRQFILSSKKLLLSDSGFYLCAWSWGGQSNTEAFFGQGTRLTVV.